These T cell receptor beta chains were read from a single sample in a study of T cell responses to AZD1222 COVID-19 vaccine. The protocol was immunoSEQ multiplex PCR, while the TCRdb copy is restricted to in-frame clones and leaves out a portion. The sample lists about 120,000 clones, about 90% seen once, with approximately 7.9% in the top ten. The source material was peripheral blood, sampled 28 days after the second AZD1222 dose. The receptor source for this set is an adult who received the AZD1222 COVID-19 vaccine. Each CDR3 is given without its conserved first and last residue. A D gene is named only where the DNA matches it firmly.

D gene,V gene,CDR3 length,J gene,CDR3 protein
TRBD1,TRBV5-6,14,TRBJ1-5,ASSSLETGGSQPQH
NA,TRBV2,10,TRBJ2-5,ASSQQTETQY
TRBD1,TRBV28,13,TRBJ1-5,ASSFWTGVGQPQH
NA,TRBV19,9,TRBJ1-4,ASSIEEKLF
TRBD1,TRBV6-5,13,TRBJ1-2,ASPPTGTPRDGYT
NA,TRBV2,11,TRBJ1-5,ASSGTLNQPQH
NA,TRBV28,13,TRBJ2-7,ASSTRPGELNEQY
NA,TRBV4-1,11,TRBJ1-2,ASSQDGLYGYT
NA,TRBV19,12,TRBJ1-5,ATHSYQSNQPQH
TRBD1,TRBV5-1,10,TRBJ2-3,ASSVQGTTQY
NA,TRBV7-9,13,TRBJ1-1,ASNTRAVDNTEAF
NA,TRBV28,10,TRBJ2-7,ASSSGFYEQY
TRBD1,TRBV23-1,16,TRBJ1-2,ASSQLKGRGQGADGYT
NA,TRBV5-5,12,TRBJ1-4,ASSLGQDNEKLF
TRBD1,TRBV28,13,TRBJ1-2,ASSSPGQGEYGYT
TRBD2,TRBV3-1/TRBV3-2,16,TRBJ2-1,ASSQVASGRGTYNEQF
NA,TRBV28,11,TRBJ1-2,ASSLDRLGGYT
NA,TRBV5-1,14,TRBJ1-2,ASSLRGTAFNYGYT
NA,TRBV27,11,TRBJ1-6,ASRESLNSPLH
NA,TRBV7-2,13,TRBJ2-5,ASSLGDREQETQY
TRBD1,TRBV7-9,14,TRBJ1-6,ASSFPRTGDRSPLH
NA,TRBV29-1,11,TRBJ1-2,SVDNTVTNGYT
NA,TRBV5-1,13,TRBJ2-7,ASSLSVQISYEQY
NA,TRBV18,13,TRBJ1-3,ASSPLMVSGNTIY
NA,TRBV28,13,TRBJ1-3,ASSFPQGRGNTIY
NA,TRBV7-9,9,TRBJ2-3,AGGGSDTQY
NA,TRBV2,12,TRBJ2-7,ASHGGQSTYEQY
NA,TRBV28,13,TRBJ1-4,ASSLPGFVDEKLF
NA,TRBV24-1,11,TRBJ1-2,ATSDLHRDGYT
NA,TRBV2,10,TRBJ1-1,ASRLLAAEAF
NA,TRBV3-1/TRBV3-2,14,TRBJ2-2,ASSLPGMPNTGELF
NA,TRBV5-5,13,TRBJ2-2,ASSLAGRGVGELF
TRBD2,TRBV6-1,15,TRBJ2-1,ASSGTSGGSSYNEQF
NA,TRBV5-1,12,TRBJ2-4,ASSLGGQMDIQY
NA,TRBV6-5,13,TRBJ1-3,ASSRDGSSGNTIY